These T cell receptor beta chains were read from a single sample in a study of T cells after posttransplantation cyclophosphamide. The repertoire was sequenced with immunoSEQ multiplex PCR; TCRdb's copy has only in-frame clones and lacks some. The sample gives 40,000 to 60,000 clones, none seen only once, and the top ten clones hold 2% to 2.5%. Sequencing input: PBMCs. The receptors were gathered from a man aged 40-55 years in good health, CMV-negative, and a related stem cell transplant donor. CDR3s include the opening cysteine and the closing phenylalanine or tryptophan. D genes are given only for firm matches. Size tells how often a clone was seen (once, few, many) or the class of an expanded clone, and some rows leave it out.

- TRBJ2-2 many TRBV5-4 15 CASSLDRVELGELFF TGTGCCAGCAGCTTGGACAGGGTAGAGCTCGGGGAGCTGTTTTTT
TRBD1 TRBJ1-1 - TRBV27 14 CASRSARGHTEAFF TGTGCCAGCAGATCCGCCAGGGGGCATACTGAAGCTTTCTTT
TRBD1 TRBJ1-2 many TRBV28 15 CASSLFYRGSGGYTF TGTGCCAGCAGTTTATTTTACAGGGGGTCGGGCGGCTACACCTTC
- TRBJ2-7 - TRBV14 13 CASSQARRDEQYF TGTGCCAGCAGCCAGGCCCGGCGGGACGAGCAGTACTTC
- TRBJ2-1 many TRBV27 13 CASSGGLSNEQFF TGTGCCAGTTCAGGAGGGCTGAGCAATGAGCAGTTCTTC
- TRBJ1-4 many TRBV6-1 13 CASNRDLGEKLFF TGTGCCAGCAACCGGGACTTAGGAGAAAAACTGTTTTTT
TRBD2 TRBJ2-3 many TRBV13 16 CASSSLAGGITDTQYF TGTGCCAGCAGCTCCTTAGCGGGAGGGATCACAGATACGCAGTATTTT
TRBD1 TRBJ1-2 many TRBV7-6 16 CASSPFPGQGAQGYTF TGTGCCAGCAGCCCGTTCCCGGGACAGGGGGCTCAGGGCTACACCTTC
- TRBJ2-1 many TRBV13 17 CASSHSGLGGSYNEQFF TGTGCCAGCAGCCACTCCGGACTGGGCGGATCCTACAATGAGCAGTTCTTC
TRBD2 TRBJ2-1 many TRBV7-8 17 CASSPLAGDLSYNEQFF TGTGCCAGCAGCCCACTAGCGGGAGACCTTTCCTACAATGAGCAGTTCTTC
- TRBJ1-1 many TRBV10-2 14 CASNEGGLYTEAFF TGCGCCAGCAATGAGGGGGGCTTATACACTGAAGCTTTCTTT
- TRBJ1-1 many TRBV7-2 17 CASSYPPGNRMNTEAFF TGTGCCAGCAGCTACCCACCAGGGAATAGAATGAACACTGAAGCTTTCTTT
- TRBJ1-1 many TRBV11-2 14 CASSLRGKNTEAFF TGTGCCAGCAGCTTAAGGGGGAAGAACACTGAAGCTTTCTTT
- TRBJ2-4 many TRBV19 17 CASSHRAGPTSKNIQYF TGTGCCAGTAGTCACCGTGCGGGCCCGACGTCCAAAAACATTCAGTACTTC
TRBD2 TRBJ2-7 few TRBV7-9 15 CASSFGLASSYEQYF TGTGCCAGCAGCTTCGGACTAGCGTCTTCCTACGAGCAGTACTTC
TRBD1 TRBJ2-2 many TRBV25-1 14 CASSRPGQLMSLFF TGTGCCAGCAGTAGACCGGGACAGCTCATGTCACTGTTTTTT
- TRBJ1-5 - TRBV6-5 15 CASSYSGQGNQPQNF TGTGCCAGCAGTTACTCAGGGCAGGGCAATCAGCCCCAGAATTTT
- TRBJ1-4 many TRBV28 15 CASSFLGGRNEKLFF TGTGCCAGCAGTTTCTTAGGAGGCCGGAATGAAAAACTGTTTTTT